The rows below give T cell receptor beta chains drawn from one sample of a study of cytomegalovirus exposure and HLA in healthy donors. Sequencing used immunoSEQ multiplex PCR; TCRdb keeps in-frame clones, though not all of them. The sample yields 110,000 or so clones, approximately 76% seen once. Source material: PBMCs. Receptors were obtained from a man aged 50-60 years in good health and CMV-seropositive. Both conserved end residues are part of each CDR3.

length: 12; V: TRBV12-5; CDR3: CASGLRGYEQYF
length: 14; V: TRBV7-9; CDR3: CASSLGYGHYEQYF
length: 14; V: TRBV18; CDR3: CASSLSTGGNEQFF
length: 19; V: TRBV15; CDR3: CATSFPGGLAGGRAYEQYF
length: 16; V: TRBV21-1; CDR3: CASSKGPRRGRRKLFF
length: 15; V: TRBV27; CDR3: CASSLSGAGANVLTF
length: 15; V: TRBV2; CDR3: CASRTSGANADTQYF
length: 16; V: TRBV5-3; CDR3: CARSLYRGGSYNEQFF
length: 15; V: TRBV4-1; CDR3: CASSQDRVGSQPQHF
length: 15; V: TRBV29-1; CDR3: CSVEGIAGTYNEQFF
length: 17; V: TRBV11-2; CDR3: CASSLDFGQRLNYGYTF
length: 16; V: TRBV9; CDR3: CASSVATGGTWYEQYF
length: 14; V: TRBV11-2; CDR3: CASSLAGGSYEQYF
length: 13; V: TRBV6-1; CDR3: CASRRGSAGELFF
length: 14; V: TRBV7-2; CDR3: CASSWDTRQETQYF
length: 15; V: TRBV19; CDR3: CASTQGRSGNYGYTF
length: 14; V: TRBV6-5; CDR3: CASKRTGGVTEAFF
length: 16; V: TRBV6-6; CDR3: CASSYLPTEINSEQYF
length: 13; V: TRBV4-3; CDR3: CASSQDSGYEQYF
length: 13; V: TRBV5-4; CDR3: CASSSHEVGELFF
length: 16; V: TRBV5-1; CDR3: CASSPGLAVSYNEQFF
length: 15; V: TRBV5-4; CDR3: CASSPGTSGSHEQYF
length: 13; V: TRBV5-1; CDR3: CASSLDGYYDYTF
length: 16; V: TRBV18; CDR3: CASSPRGQGVQETQYF
length: 15; V: TRBV25-1; CDR3: CASSDFSGGTDTQYF
length: 13; V: TRBV15; CDR3: CATSRNYLEKLFF
length: 14; V: TRBV5-4; CDR3: CASSLRGSPLGYTF
length: 15; V: TRBV6-5; CDR3: CASGLFGSGANVLTF
length: 16; V: TRBV5-6; CDR3: CASSPRGDRGTYGYTF
length: 15; V: TRBV4-3; CDR3: CASSQTPGVARELFF
length: 12; V: TRBV7-9; CDR3: CASSFTSYEQYF
length: 15; V: TRBV28; CDR3: CASSLGQSDSLGYTF
length: 15; V: TRBV28; CDR3: CASSSTGASYNEQFF
length: 14; V: TRBV2; CDR3: CASSSQGLRLGYTF
length: 15; V: TRBV5-4; CDR3: CASSTRRGESYEQYF
length: 15; V: TRBV25-1; CDR3: CASSTTGPARTEAFF
length: 13; V: TRBV2; CDR3: CAATGESSYEQYF
length: 14; V: TRBV28; CDR3: CASSSRGSNQPQHF
length: 15; V: TRBV7-6; CDR3: CASSRTRGDNSPLHF
length: 15; V: TRBV7-2; CDR3: CASRTTGTSYDEQFF
length: 15; V: TRBV29-1; CDR3: CSVVRLAVSYNEQFF
length: 15; V: TRBV7-9; CDR3: CASSSPGEGNQPQHF
length: 15; V: TRBV27; CDR3: CASSSRQSANSPLHF
length: 16; V: TRBV5-8; CDR3: CASTDEMAGGGNEQFF
length: 12; V: TRBV5-6; CDR3: CASSYQGNEQFF
length: 13; V: TRBV28; CDR3: CASSPPSSYEQYF
length: 19; V: TRBV15; CDR3: CATSRDWFSGRPLDNEQFF
length: 16; V: TRBV27; CDR3: CASQPFPDSSNQPQHF
length: 15; V: TRBV28; CDR3: CASSSTFSGHNEQFF
length: 12; V: TRBV9; CDR3: CASSLRTDEQYF
length: 14; V: TRBV4-1; CDR3: CASSHLAGVKTQYF
length: 18; V: TRBV7-6; CDR3: CASSLGGVGQGSYTEAFF
length: 14; V: TRBV5-4; CDR3: CASSIRDIGNEQFF
length: 10; V: TRBV19; CDR3: CASSRDRTFF
length: 14; V: TRBV15; CDR3: CATSRDPGAGELFF